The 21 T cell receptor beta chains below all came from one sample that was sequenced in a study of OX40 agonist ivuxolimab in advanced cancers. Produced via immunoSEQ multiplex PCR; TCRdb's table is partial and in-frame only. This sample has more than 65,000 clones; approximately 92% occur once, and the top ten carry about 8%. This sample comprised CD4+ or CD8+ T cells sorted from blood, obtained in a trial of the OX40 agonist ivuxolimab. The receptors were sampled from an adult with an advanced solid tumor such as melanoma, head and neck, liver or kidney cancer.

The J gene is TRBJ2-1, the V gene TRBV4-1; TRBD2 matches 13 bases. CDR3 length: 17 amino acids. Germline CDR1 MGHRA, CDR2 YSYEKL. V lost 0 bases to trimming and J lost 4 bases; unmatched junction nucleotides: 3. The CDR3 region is CASSQEWTSGGYNEQFF. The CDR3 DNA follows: TGCGCCAGCAGCCAAGAATGGACTAGCGGGGGATACAATGAGCAGTTCTTC.

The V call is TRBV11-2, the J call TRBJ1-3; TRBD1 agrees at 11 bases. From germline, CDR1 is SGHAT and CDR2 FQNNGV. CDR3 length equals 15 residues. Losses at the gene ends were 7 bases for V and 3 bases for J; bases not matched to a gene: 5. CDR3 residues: CASTWTGGSGNTIYF. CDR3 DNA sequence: TGTGCCAGCACTTGGACAGGGGGCAGTGGAAACACCATATATTTT.

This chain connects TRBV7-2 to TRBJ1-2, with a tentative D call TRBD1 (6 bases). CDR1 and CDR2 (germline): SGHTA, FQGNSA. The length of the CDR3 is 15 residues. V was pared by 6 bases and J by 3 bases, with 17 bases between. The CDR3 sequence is CASSGTATGYYGYTF. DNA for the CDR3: TGTGCCAGCAGTGGTACGGCGACAGGTTACTATGGCTACACCTTC.

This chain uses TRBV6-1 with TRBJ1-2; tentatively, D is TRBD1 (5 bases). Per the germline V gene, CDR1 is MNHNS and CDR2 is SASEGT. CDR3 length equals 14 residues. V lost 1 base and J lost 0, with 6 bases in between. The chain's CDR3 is CASSEGDANYGYTF. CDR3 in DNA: TGTGCCAGCAGTGAAGGGGACGCTAACTATGGCTACACCTTC.

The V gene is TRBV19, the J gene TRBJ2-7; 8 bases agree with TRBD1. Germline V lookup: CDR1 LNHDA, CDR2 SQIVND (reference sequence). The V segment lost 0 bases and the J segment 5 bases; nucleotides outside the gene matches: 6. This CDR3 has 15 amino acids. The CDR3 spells CASSIEDRGVDEQYF. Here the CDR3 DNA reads TGTGCCAGTAGTATAGAAGACAGGGGCGTCGACGAGCAGTACTTC. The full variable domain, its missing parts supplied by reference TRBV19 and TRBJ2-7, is DGGITQSPKYLFRKEGQNVTLSCEQNLNHDAMYWYRQDPGQGLRLIYYSQIVNDFQKGDIAEGYSVSREKKESFPLTVTSAQKNPTAFYLCASSIEDRGVDEQYFGPGTRLTVT.

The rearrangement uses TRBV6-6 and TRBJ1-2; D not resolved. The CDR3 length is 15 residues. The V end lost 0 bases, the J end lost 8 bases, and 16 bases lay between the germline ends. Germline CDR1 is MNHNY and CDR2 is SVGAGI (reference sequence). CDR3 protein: CASSYSGPNAWGYTF. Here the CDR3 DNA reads TGTGCCAGCAGTTACTCGGGTCCTAACGCCTGGGGCTACACCTTC.

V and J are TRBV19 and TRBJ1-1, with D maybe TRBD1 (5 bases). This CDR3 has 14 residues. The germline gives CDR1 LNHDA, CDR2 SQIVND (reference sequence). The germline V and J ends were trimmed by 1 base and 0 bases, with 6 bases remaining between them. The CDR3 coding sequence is TGTGCCAGTAGTATAGGAGGGGTGAACACTGAAGCTTTCTTT. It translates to CASSIGGVNTEAFF.

The CDR3 spells CASSYGETQYF. The CDR3 bases are TGTGCCAGCTCGTATGGAGAGACCCAGTACTTC. V usage is TRBV2 and J usage is TRBJ2-5, with D hard to call. The CDR3 consists of 11 residues. Germline CDR1 and CDR2: SNHLY and FYNNEI. V gave up 8 bases and J gave up 4 bases, with 8 bases separating them.

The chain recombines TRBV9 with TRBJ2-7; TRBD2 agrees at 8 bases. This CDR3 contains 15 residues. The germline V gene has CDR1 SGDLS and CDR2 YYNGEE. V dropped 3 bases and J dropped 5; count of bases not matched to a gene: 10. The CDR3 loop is CASSAGGGAPHEQYF. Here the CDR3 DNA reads TGTGCCAGCAGCGCCGGGGGGGGCGCTCCACACGAGCAGTACTTC.

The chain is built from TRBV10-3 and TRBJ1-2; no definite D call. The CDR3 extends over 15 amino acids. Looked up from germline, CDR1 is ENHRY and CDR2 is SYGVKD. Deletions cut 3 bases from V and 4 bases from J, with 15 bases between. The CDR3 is CAISEGRAGGYGYTF. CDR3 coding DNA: TGTGCCATCAGTGAAGGGAGGGCAGGCGGCTATGGCTACACCTTC.

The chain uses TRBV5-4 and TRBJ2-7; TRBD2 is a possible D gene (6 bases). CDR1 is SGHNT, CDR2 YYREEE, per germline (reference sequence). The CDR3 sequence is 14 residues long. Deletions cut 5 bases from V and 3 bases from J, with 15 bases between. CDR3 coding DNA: TGTGCCAGCAGTCCGGGGGTTGGCCACTACGAGCAGTACTTC. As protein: CASSPGVGHYEQYF.

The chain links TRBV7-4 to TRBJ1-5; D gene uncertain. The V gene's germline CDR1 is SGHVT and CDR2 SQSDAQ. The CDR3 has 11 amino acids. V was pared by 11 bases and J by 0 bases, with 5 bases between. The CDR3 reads CARTSNQPQHF. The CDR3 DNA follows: TGTGCCCGAACTAGCAATCAGCCCCAGCATTTT. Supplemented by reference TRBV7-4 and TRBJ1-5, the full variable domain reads GAGVSQSPRYKVAKRGRDVALRCDSISGHVTLYWYRQTLGQGSEVLTYSQSDAQRDKSGRPSGRFSAERPERSVSTLKIQRTEQGDSAVYLCARTSNQPQHFGDGTRLSIL.

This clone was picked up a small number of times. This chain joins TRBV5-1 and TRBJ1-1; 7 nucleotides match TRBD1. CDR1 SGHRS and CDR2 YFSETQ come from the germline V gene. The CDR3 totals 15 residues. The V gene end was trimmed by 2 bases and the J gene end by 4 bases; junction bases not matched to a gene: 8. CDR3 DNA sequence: TGCGCCAGCAGCTTATACACAGGGGAAGGCACTGAAGCTTTCTTT. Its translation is CASSLYTGEGTEAFF.

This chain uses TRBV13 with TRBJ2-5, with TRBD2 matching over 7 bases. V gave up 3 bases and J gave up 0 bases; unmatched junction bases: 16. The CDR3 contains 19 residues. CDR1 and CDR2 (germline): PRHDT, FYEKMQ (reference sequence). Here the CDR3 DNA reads TGTGCCAGCAGCTTCACCCTGCATGGAAGCGGGGCACACCAAGAGACCCAGTACTTC. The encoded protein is CASSFTLHGSGAHQETQYF.

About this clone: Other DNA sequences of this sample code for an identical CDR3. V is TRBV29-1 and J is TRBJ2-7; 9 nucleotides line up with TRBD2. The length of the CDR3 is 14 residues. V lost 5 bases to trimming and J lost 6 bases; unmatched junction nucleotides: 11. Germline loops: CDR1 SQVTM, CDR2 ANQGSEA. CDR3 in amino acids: CSVRGGAGGLEQYF. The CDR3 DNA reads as TGCAGCGTTCGAGGGGGGGCGGGGGGGCTCGAGCAGTACTTC.

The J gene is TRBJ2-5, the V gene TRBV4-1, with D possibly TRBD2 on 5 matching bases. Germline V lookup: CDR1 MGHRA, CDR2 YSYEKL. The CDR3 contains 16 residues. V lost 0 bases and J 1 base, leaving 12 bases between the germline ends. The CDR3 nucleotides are TGCGCCAGCAGCCAAGATCATACCGGGGTCCAAGAGACCCAGTACTTC. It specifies CASSQDHTGVQETQYF.

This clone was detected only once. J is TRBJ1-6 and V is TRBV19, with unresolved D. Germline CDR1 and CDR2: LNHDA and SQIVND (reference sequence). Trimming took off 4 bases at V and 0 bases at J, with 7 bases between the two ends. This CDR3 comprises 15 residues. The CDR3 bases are TGTGCCAGTAGTAGCCAGATCTCCTATAATTCACCCCTCCACTTT. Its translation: CASSSQISYNSPLHF.

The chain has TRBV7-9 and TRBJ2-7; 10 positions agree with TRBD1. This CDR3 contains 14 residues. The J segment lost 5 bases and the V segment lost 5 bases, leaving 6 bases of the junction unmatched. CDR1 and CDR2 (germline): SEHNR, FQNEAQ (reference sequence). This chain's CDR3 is CASSPGQGGDEQYF. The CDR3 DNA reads TGTGCCAGCAGCCCAGGACAGGGGGGCGACGAGCAGTACTTC.

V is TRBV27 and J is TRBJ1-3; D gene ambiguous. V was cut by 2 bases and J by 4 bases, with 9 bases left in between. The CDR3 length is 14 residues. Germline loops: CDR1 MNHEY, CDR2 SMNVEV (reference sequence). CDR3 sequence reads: CASSLGAGGNTIYF. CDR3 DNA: TGTGCCAGCAGTTTAGGTGCTGGGGGAAACACCATATATTTT.

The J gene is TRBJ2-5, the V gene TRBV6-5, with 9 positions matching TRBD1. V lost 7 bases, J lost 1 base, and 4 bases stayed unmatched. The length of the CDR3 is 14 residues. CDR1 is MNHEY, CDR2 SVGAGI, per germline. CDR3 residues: CASTEQGAQETQYF. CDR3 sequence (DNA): TGTGCCAGCACTGAACAGGGGGCCCAAGAGACCCAGTACTTC.

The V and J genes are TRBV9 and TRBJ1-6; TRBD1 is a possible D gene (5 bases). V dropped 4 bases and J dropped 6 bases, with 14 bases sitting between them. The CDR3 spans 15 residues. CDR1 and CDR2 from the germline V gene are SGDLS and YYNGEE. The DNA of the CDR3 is TGTGCCAGCAGCCTCACCGGGACGCTTAATTCACCCCTCCACTTT. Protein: CASSLTGTLNSPLHF.